The subject of this entry is one TCR beta chain. Its cognate antigen is unknown. This CDR3 spans 13 amino acids. J gave up 8 bases and V 4 bases, and 6 bases lay outside the gene matches. Germline V gives CDR1 SGHNT, CDR2 YYREEE (reference sequence). The data originate from a study of cytomegalovirus exposure and HLA in healthy donors. Sequencing was performed with immunoSEQ multiplex PCR; in TCRdb, only in-frame clones are kept and a portion is missing. This repertoire shows more than 95,000 clones, around 94% found once; its top ten account for less than 1.5%. General study findings and limits: Specificity of three CMV-associated chains for CMV antigens was verified in vitro. In a later analysis, first-cohort TCR clusters were found to tend to co-occur in the roughly 120 validation repertoires. Most TCRs appeared rarely, but some public TCRs recurred in many donors.

The donors were part of the validation cohort, which consisted of some 120 subjects and was separate from the first cohort of 666 subjects. The receptor was derived from a young woman in good health and CMV-seronegative. J is TRBJ1-1 and V is TRBV5-4; 9 bases fit TRBD1. Source material: PBMCs. The DNA of the CDR3 is TGTGCCAGCAGCCAACAGGGGGCTTGGGAAGCTTTCTTT. It encodes CASSQQGAWEAFF.